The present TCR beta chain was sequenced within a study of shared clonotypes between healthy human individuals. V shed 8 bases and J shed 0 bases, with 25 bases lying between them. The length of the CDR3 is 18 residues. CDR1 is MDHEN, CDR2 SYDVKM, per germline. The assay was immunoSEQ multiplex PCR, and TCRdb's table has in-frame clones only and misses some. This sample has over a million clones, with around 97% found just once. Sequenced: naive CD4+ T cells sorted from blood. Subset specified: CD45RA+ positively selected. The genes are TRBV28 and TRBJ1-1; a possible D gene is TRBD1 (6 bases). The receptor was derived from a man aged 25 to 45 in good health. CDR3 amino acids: CASLIQGRWDKMNTEAFF. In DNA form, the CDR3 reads TGTGCCAGCCTTATCCAGGGGCGTTGGGATAAAATGAACACTGAAGCTTTCTTT.